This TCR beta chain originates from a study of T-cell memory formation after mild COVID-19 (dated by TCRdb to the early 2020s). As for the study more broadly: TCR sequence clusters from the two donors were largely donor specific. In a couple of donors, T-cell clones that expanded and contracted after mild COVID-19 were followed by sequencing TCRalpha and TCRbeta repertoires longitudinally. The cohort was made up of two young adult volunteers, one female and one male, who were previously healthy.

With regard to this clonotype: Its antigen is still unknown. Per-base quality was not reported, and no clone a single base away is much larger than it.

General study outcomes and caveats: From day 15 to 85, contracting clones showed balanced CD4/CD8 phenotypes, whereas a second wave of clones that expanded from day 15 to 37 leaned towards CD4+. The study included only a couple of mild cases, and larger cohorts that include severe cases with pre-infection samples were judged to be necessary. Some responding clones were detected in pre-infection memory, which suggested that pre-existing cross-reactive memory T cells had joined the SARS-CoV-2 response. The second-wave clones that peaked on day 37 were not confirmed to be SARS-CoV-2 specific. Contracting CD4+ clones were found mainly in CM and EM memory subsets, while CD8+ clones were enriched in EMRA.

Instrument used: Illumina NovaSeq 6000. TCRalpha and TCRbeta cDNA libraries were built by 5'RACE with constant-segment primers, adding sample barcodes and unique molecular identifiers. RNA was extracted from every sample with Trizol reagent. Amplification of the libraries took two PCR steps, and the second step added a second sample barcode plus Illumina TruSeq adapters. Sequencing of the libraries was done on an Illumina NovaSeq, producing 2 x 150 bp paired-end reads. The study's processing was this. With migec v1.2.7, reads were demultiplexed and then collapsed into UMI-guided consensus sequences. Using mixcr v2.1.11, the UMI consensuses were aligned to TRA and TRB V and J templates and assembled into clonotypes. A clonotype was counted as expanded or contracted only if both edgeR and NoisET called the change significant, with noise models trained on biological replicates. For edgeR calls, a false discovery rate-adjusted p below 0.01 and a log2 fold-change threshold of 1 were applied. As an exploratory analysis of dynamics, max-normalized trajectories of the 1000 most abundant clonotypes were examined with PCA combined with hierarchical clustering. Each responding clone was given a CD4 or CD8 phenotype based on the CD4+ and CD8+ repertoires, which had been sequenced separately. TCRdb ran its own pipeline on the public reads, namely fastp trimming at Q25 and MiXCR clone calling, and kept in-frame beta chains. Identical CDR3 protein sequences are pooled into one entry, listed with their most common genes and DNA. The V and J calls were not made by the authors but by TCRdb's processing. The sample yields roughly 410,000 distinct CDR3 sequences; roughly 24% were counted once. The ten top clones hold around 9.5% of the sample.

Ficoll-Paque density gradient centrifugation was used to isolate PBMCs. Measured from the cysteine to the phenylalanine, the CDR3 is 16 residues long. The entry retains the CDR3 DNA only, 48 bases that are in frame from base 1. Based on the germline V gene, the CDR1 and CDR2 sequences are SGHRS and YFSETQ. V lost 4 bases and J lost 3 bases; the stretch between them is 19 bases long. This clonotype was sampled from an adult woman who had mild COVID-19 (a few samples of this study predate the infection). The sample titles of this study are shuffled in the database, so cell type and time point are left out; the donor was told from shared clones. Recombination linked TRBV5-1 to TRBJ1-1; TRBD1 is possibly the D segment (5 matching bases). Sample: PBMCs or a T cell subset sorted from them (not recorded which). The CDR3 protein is CASSVFSGGLDTEAFF. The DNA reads TGCGCCAGCAGCGTCTTCTCGGGGGGGTTGGACACTGAAGCTTTCTTT.